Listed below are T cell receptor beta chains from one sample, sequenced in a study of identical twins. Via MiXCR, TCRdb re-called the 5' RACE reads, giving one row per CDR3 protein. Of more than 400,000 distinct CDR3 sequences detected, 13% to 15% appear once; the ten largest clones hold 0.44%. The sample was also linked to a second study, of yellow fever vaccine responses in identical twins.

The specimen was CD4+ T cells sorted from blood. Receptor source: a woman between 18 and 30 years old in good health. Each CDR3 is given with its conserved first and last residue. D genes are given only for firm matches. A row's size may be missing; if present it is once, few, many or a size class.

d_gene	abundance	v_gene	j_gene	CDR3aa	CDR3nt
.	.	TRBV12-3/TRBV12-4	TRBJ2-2	CASSLSVSGLFF	TGTGCCAGCAGTTTAAGTGTATCGGGGCTGTTTTTT
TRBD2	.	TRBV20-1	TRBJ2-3	CSAPRGGGRADTQYF	TGCAGTGCCCCGCGGGGCGGCGGGAGAGCAGATACGCAGTATTTT
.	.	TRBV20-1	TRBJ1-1	CSAQMGAGGTEAFF	TGCAGTGCCCAGATGGGGGCGGGTGGCACTGAAGCTTTCTTT
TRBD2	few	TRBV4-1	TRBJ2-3	CASSQAGSGGDTQYF	TGCGCCAGCAGCCAAGCGGGCTCGGGGGGAGATACGCAGTATTTT
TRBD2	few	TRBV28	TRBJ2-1	CASVSSGSNEQFF	TGTGCCAGCGTGTCTAGCGGGAGCAATGAGCAGTTCTTC
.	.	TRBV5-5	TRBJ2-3	CASSPQTGNTDTQYF	TGTGCCAGCAGCCCACAGACAGGTAACACAGATACGCAGTATTTT
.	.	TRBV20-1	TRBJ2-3	CSARDPPDTQYF	TGCAGTGCTAGAGATCCCCCGGATACGCAGTATTTT
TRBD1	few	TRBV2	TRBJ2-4	CASSDRTGGFYLAKNIQYF	TGTGCCAGCAGTGATCGGACAGGGGGCTTTTATTTGGCCAAAAACATTCAGTACTTC
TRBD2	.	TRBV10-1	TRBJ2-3	CASSLSTSGTDTQYF	TGCGCCAGCAGTTTATCGACTAGCGGCACAGATACGCAGTATTTT
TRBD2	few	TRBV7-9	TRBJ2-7	CASSLGSGTSFSEQYF	TGTGCCAGCAGCCTAGGTTCCGGGACTAGCTTCAGCGAGCAGTACTTC
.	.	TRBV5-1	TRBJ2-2	CASMASEQFGELFF	TGCGCCAGCATGGCAAGCGAACAGTTTGGGGAGCTGTTTTTT
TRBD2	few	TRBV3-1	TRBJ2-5	CASSQAKTSGKETQYF	TGTGCCAGCAGCCAAGCAAAGACTAGCGGGAAAGAGACCCAGTACTTC
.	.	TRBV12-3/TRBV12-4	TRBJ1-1	CASSLGIPSRGEAFF	TGTGCCAGCAGTTTAGGGATTCCTTCCCGGGGTGAAGCTTTCTTT
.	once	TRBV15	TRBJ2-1	CATSRPTLTPSYNEQFF	TGTGCCACCAGCAGACCCACTCTTACCCCCTCCTACAATGAGCAGTTCTTC
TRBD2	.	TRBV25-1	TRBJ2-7	CASQLAGGYEQYF	TGTGCCAGTCAACTAGCGGGAGGGTACGAGCAGTACTTC
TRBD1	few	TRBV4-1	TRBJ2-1	CASSHHQDRGRRNEQFF	TGCGCCAGCAGCCACCACCAGGACAGGGGGCGCCGGAATGAGCAGTTCTTC
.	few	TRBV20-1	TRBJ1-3	CSAREGTFGTIYF	TGCAGTGCTAGAGAGGGGACCTTTGGGACCATATATTTT
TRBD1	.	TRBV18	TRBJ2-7	CASSPGTGEAYEQYF	TGTGCCAGCTCACCAGGGACAGGGGAGGCCTACGAGCAGTACTTC
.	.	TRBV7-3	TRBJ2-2	CASSPGSGYTGELFF	TGTGCCAGCAGCCCCGGGTCCGGTTACACCGGGGAGCTGTTTTTT
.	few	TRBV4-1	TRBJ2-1	CASSQDRVSEQFF	TGCGCCAGCAGCCAAGATCGGGTAAGCGAGCAGTTCTTC
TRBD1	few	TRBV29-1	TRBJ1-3	CSVTTGVGNTIYF	TGCAGCGTGACCACAGGGGTCGGAAACACCATATATTTT
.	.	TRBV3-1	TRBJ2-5	CASSQEPQGVQETQYF	TGTGCCAGCAGCCAAGAACCCCAGGGTGTCCAAGAGACCCAGTACTTC
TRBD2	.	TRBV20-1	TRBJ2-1	CSAPLAGVPNEQFF	TGCAGTGCTCCCCTAGCGGGAGTACCCAATGAGCAGTTCTTC
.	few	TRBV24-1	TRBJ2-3	CATSELQGSSTDTQYF	TGTGCCACCAGTGAGTTACAGGGATCCAGCACAGATACGCAGTATTTT
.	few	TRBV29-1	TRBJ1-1	CSVEDNGMNTEAFF	TGCAGCGTTGAAGATAATGGCATGAACACTGAAGCTTTCTTT
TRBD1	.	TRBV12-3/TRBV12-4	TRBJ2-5	CASSPRDRYQETQYF	TGTGCCAGCAGTCCCCGGGACAGATACCAAGAGACCCAGTACTTC
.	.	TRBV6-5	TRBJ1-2	CASSYQPSNYGYTF	TGTGCCAGCAGTTACCAGCCATCTAACTATGGCTACACCTTC
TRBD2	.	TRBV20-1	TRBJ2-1	CSARDWRGALNEQFF	TGCAGTGCTAGAGATTGGCGGGGGGCTTTAAATGAGCAGTTCTTC
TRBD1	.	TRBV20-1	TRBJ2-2	CSAPGQGRDTGELFF	TGCAGTGCACCCGGACAGGGAAGGGACACCGGGGAGCTGTTTTTT
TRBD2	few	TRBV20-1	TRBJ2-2	CSATGTSGANGELFF	TGCAGTGCAACCGGGACTAGCGGGGCCAACGGGGAGCTGTTTTTT
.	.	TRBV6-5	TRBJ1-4	CASSYRVNEKLFF	TGTGCCAGCAGTTACCGGGTTAATGAAAAACTGTTTTTT
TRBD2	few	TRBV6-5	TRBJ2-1	CASSYKGSGNSYNEQFF	TGTGCCAGCAGTTACAAGGGTAGCGGGAACTCCTACAATGAGCAGTTCTTC
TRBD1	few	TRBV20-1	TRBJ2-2	CSAKKTGSANTGELFF	TGCAGTGCTAAAAAGACAGGGTCTGCGAACACCGGGGAGCTGTTTTTT
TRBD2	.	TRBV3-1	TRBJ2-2	CASSLMGGKRSGELFF	TGTGCCAGCAGTTTGATGGGAGGGAAAAGGTCCGGGGAGCTGTTTTTT
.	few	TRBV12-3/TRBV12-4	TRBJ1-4	CASSLVIGNEKLFF	TGTGCCAGCAGTTTAGTTATTGGGAATGAAAAACTGTTTTTT
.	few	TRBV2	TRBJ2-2	CASKGRNTGELFF	TGTGCCAGCAAAGGGCGGAACACCGGGGAGCTGTTTTTT
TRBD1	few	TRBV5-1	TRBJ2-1	CASSLASGQYNEQFF	TGCGCCAGCAGCTTGGCCTCGGGACAGTACAATGAGCAGTTCTTC
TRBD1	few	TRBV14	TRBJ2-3	CASSRQTGGDTQYF	TGTGCCAGCAGCCGGCAAACAGGGGGAGATACGCAGTATTTT
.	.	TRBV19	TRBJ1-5	CASSARLARQPQHF	TGTGCCAGTAGTGCCCGACTTGCCAGGCAGCCCCAGCATTTT
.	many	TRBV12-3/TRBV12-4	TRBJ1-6	CASSPPYNSPLHF	TGTGCCAGCAGCCCCCCTTATAATTCACCCCTCCACTTT
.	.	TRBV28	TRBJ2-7	CASSLPQGFVNEQYF	TGTGCCAGCAGTTTACCTCAGGGATTCGTAAACGAGCAGTACTTC
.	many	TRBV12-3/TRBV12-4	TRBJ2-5	CASSTGTAGETQYF	TGTGCCAGCAGTACCGGGACAGCGGGGGAGACCCAGTACTTC
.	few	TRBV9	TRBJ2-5	CASSDSRETQYF	TGTGCCAGCAGCGATAGCCGGGAGACCCAGTACTTC
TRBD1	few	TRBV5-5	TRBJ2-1	CASSPYGTGTIDNEQFF	TGTGCCAGCAGCCCTTACGGGACAGGGACTATTGACAATGAGCAGTTCTTC
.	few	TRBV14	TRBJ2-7	CASSQDRGLSSYEQYF	TGTGCCAGCAGCCAAGATCGCGGACTGTCCTCCTACGAGCAGTACTTC
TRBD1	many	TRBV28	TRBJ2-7	CASSPWTGTEQYF	TGTGCCAGCAGTCCGTGGACAGGTACCGAGCAGTACTTC
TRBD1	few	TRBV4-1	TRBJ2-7	CASSRPPPGQYEQYF	TGCGCCAGCAGCCGACCACCTCCGGGACAGTACGAGCAGTACTTC
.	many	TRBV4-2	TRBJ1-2	CASSQARREGNYGYTF	TGTGCCAGCAGCCAAGCTCGTCGAGAGGGCAACTATGGCTACACCTTC
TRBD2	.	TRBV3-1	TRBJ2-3	CASSQDESGATDTQYF	TGTGCCAGCAGCCAAGATGAGAGCGGGGCCACAGATACGCAGTATTTT
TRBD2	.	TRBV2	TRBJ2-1	CASRAYWGGSYNEQFF	TGTGCCAGCAGGGCCTATTGGGGGGGATCCTACAATGAGCAGTTCTTC
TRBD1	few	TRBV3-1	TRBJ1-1	CASSSRSGGTEAFF	TGTGCCAGCAGCTCCAGATCAGGGGGCACTGAAGCTTTCTTT
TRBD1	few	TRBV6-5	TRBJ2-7	CASSYDGQGAGEQYF	TGTGCCAGCAGTTATGATGGGCAGGGGGCGGGCGAGCAGTACTTC
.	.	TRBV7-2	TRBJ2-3	CASSRTQGSTDTQYF	TGTGCCAGCAGCCGGACCCAGGGGAGCACAGATACGCAGTATTTT
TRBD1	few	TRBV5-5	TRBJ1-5	CASSTMGQGNQPQHF	TGTGCCAGCAGCACGATGGGACAGGGGAATCAGCCCCAGCATTTT
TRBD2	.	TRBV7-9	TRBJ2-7	CASSLGASGMYEQYF	TGTGCCAGCAGCTTAGGTGCTAGCGGGATGTACGAGCAGTACTTC
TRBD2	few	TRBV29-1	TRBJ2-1	CSVAPGGDNEQFF	TGCAGCGTTGCTCCCGGGGGGGACAATGAGCAGTTCTTC
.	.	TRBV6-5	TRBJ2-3	CASSYPAGDTQYF	TGTGCCAGCAGTTACCCGGCCGGAGATACGCAGTATTTT
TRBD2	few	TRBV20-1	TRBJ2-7	CSARVRGRGYEQYF	TGCAGTGCTAGAGTTCGCGGGAGGGGATACGAGCAGTACTTC
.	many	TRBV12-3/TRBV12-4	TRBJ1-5	CASSYTNQPQHF	TGTGCCAGCAGCTACACGAATCAGCCCCAGCATTTT
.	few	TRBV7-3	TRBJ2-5	CASSLMVGETQYF	TGTGCCAGCAGCTTAATGGTGGGAGAGACCCAGTACTTC